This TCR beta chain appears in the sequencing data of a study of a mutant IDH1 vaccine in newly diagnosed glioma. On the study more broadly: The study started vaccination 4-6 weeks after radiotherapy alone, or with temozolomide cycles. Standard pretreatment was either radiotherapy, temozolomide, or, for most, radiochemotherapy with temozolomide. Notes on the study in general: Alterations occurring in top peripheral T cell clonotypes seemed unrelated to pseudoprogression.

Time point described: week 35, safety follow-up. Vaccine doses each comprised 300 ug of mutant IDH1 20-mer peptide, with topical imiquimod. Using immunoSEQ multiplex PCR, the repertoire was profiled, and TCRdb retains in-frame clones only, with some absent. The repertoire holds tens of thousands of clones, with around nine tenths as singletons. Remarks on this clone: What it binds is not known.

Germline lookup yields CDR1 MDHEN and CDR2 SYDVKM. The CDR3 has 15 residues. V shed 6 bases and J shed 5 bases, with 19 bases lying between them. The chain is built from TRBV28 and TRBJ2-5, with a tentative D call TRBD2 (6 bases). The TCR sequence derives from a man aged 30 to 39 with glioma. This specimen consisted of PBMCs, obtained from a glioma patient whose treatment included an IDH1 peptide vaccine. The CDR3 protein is CASSPWRGRGETQYF. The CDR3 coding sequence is TGTGCCAGCAGCCCATGGAGGGGAAGGGGCGAGACCCAGTACTTC.